The T cell receptor (beta chain) under discussion was sequenced for a study of cytomegalovirus exposure and HLA in healthy donors (dated 2017 in TCRdb). About the full investigation: An earlier analysis of roughly 500 of the donors reported about 300 Gb of sequence data and approximately 120 million unique TCR beta sequences obtained from roughly 170 million T cells. A later genetic analysis took genome-wide SNP genotypes for about 55% of the 666 donors and used that subset as a discovery cohort. Both class I and class II loci were covered by HLA typing, at four-digit resolution. An early release covering about 600 HLA-typed donors comprised about 320 gigabases of sequencing data and around 86 million unique TCR sequences. The later analysis used no new phenotypic data to find candidate immune exposures, relying instead on TCR beta sequences and their occurrence across donors. In addition to the first cohort of 666 subjects, a separate validation cohort of approximately 110 different subjects was used. Of the roughly 400 genotyped donors, about 80% fell in the genetic ancestry cluster associated with self-reported Caucasian donors. The T cell repertoires of under 750 subjects were profiled by immunosequencing and related to cytomegalovirus serostatus. Among about 390 genotyped donors of the cohort, an average of around 240,000 unique TCR beta nucleotide sequences were sequenced per donor, roughly a sixth of them non-productive. Typing coverage differed by locus: A, B, C, DRB1 and DQB1 were typed in about 620-640 donors, DQA1 in 500 to 550, DPA1 in nearly 610, and DPB1 in 450 to 490. Several DR-DQ haplotypes were treated as single units for association and clustering because of strong linkage in the cohort. Every discovery cohort repertoire had been produced on one sequencing platform. In a later analysis, previously published TCR beta repertoires from several hundred donors were re-analyzed and high-resolution HLA genotyping was added so that TCR occurrence patterns could be studied. An earlier analysis of 587 of the donors applied high-throughput TCR beta sequencing to assess whether each TCR beta V gene segment acted as functional or pseudogenic. The study aimed to test whether signatures of past pathogen exposure could be identified by cataloging public T cell receptors. Donor age, sex, ethnicity and CMV serostatus were collected together with the repertoire data. The study combined high-throughput TCR immunosequencing, statistical association of individual TCRs with disease status, and machine learning to predict cytomegalovirus infection status.

The cohort comprised 666 healthy bone marrow donors. All cohort members were sampled while nominally healthy, although unrecorded immune exposures were likely present. The donor tested CMV seronegative, placing the donor among the 350 or so seronegative members of the cohort. Every donor gave a peripheral blood sample, and the peripheral blood mononuclear cells from that sample were used for TCR beta sequencing. The Qiagen DNeasy Blood Extraction Kit was used to extract genomic DNA from the blood cell samples. General findings and caveats noted by the study authors: V-gene and J-gene trimming of TCR beta chains was associated with a missense DCLRE1C variant in a later genetic analysis, and the association was replicated in an independent cohort. According to a later analysis, TCR association rates differed among HLA loci, with DRB1 alleles showing the most associated TCRs and HLA-C alleles showing the fewest. The sequencing pipeline was judged likely to have produced a cluster of highly shared sequence variants as a technical artifact. HLA typing was unavailable for some donors at each locus, so association tests used only the typed subset. In vitro tests confirmed that a few of the cytomegalovirus-associated TCR beta chains recognize cytomegalovirus antigens. The presence/absence analyses assumed that sequencing depth was roughly uniform across donors, and that assumption may not be true. The only immune exposure information available for the cohort was CMV serostatus. Some IMGT-functional V segments, including TRBV6-2 and TRBV6-3, could not be told apart with the 87-base-pair reads, so those segments were excluded. It was suggested by the authors that the approach could potentially be generalized to other disease states and immunological phenotypes. In this cohort, only TCR beta chains were sequenced, and detectable features were limited by the absence of alpha or paired-chain data. In an earlier analysis of over 550 of the donors, most TCR beta V segments were observed in productive rearrangements about 87% or about 30% of the time, broadly matching IMGT annotations. A total of fewer than 200 TCR beta chains were listed by the study as associated with cytomegalovirus. A further reported finding was that TCR beta sequences accurately predicted the HLA-A and HLA-B alleles for most subjects in the first cohort. Linkage disequilibrium might explain the correlated functional status among segregating V segments, but an unknown experimental factor could not be excluded. In a later analysis, HLA-associated TCR beta chains were found to be more clonally expanded and to have lower generation probabilities than equally common non-associated chains. According to a later analysis, parvovirus B19, influenza, CMV and Epstein-Barr virus appeared linked to several top co-occurrence clusters. In a later analysis, some 17,000 TCR beta sequences were associated with specific HLA alleles at a false discovery rate of 0.05. In a later genetic analysis, fewer N-insertions in productive TCRs were reported among donors in an Asian-associated ancestry cluster than the roughly 700-donor mean. Most CMV-associated TCR beta chains appeared to be HLA-restricted in a later analysis, and the HLA associations seemed to be driven largely by CMV exposure. The earlier analysis of 587 of the donors excluded over 15 rarely observed V segments, including chromosome 9 orphons, because counts were too low. Most TCR sequences were observed very rarely across donors, whereas some public TCRs were present in many individuals. Cytomegalovirus status was reported to be diagnosed by the classifier with high specificity and sensitivity in both the original and validation cohorts. When HLA alleles, especially DR and DQ, strongly co-occurred, attributing TCR associations to individual alleles was difficult.

As for this clone: What antigen it recognizes has not been identified.

The germline V gene yields LGHNA for CDR1 and YNFKEQ for CDR2. The CDR3 runs 18 amino acids, cysteine and phenylalanine included. Only the CDR3 portion is preserved as DNA: 54 bases, with reading frame beginning at the first base. V loses 0 bases, J loses 5 bases, and the germline ends lie 22 bases apart. Library prep was done by the immunoSEQ multiplex PCR assay. A mixture of 60 forward primers for TCR Vbeta segments and 13 reverse primers for TCR Jbeta segments was used in the multiplex PCR. The CDR3 region of rearranged TCR beta genes was amplified from genomic DNA by a multiplex PCR assay. The amplified TCR beta libraries were sequenced on the Illumina HiSeq System as 87-base-pair reads. Regarding the original processing steps: A later analysis tallied some 79 million unique TCR beta chains across the 650 to 750 repertoires, and around 12 million of those chains were shared by two or more donors. Raw reads were error-corrected and collapsed into unique sequences by a nearest-neighbor algorithm in which closely related sequences were merged to remove PCR and sequencing errors. CDR3 sequences were aligned to IMGT reference sequences to assign V, D and J gene segments. For a sequence to be retained, a match of at least six nucleotides was required to both a V gene segment and a J gene segment. Rearrangements were classified as productive when the CDR3 lacked stop codons and remained in frame with V and J, and all other rearrangements were classified as non-productive. CDR3 was defined by IMGT convention, running from the second conserved V-encoded cysteine to the conserved J-encoded phenylalanine. The earlier analysis of some 550 of the donors excluded any sequence lacking an unambiguous match to a single V gene segment. An earlier analysis of some 500 of the donors classified V segments as functional when productive rearrangements were above 56.7% and as segregating when the standard deviation between donors was above 5%. A statistical classification framework was built for diagnosing cytomegalovirus status from the catalog of TCR beta chain sequences. A later analysis assigned V and J genes by comparing TCR nucleotide sequences with IMGT/GENE-DB human TR gene sequences. A later analysis assigned CDR3 sequences and most-parsimonious VDJ recombination scenarios with the TCRdist pipeline. In a later analysis, every TCR beta chain was defined by the combination of its CDR3 amino acid sequence and its V-gene family, and reads without a unique V-gene family were dropped. To address suspected cross-contamination and a sequencing artifact, a later analysis removed several hundred highly shared, low-generation-probability nucleotide sequences. A later analysis calculated a clonal expansion index for each public chain from normalized within-repertoire ranks of inferred template counts. Generation probabilities in a later analysis came from a VDJ recombination model fitted to out-of-frame rearrangements, and those results were checked against IGoR. In a later analysis, hypergeometric tests were used to score TCR-TCR, TCR-HLA and TCR-CMV co-occurrence, with a repertoire-size bias correction applied to TCR pairs. To estimate false discovery rates, a later analysis permuted the HLA or CMV assignments 20 times. In a later analysis, co-occurring TCRs were grouped using DBSCAN, with TCRdist sequence similarity added in when clustering inside HLA-allele-positive subsets. Repertoires with fewer than 30,000 or more than 120,000 public chains, plus five repertoires with anomalous nucleotide sharing, were excluded from co-occurrence clustering. The table comes from immuneACCESS by way of TCRdb, which keeps in-frame sequences with V and J called. Part of the clones is missing from these tables; in studies checked, under half for an unresolved V gene and the rest for unknown reasons. V and J calls and clone size follow that table, whereas D and trimming were derived from the DNA. This sample's table contains around 130,000 clones. The top ten clones comprise 1.5% to 1.7% of the sample.

The chain couples TRBV4-2 to TRBJ2-5, with a weak D call of TRBD2 (7 bases match). Sequenced material: PBMCs. The clonotype originates from a woman between 35 and 50 years old in good health and CMV-seronegative. The sequence in DNA is TGTGCCAGCAGCCAAGACGGGGGAGGGGGACGGAACGAGGAGACCCAGTACTTC. This yields the protein CASSQDGGGGRNEETQYF.